The 32 T cell receptor beta chains listed next were all sequenced from one sample in a study of T cell changes during pregnancy in multiple sclerosis (dated by TCRdb to between 2018 and 2020). The receptor library was made with the immunoSEQ multiplex PCR assay. The table was pulled from immuneACCESS by TCRdb, which kept in-frame rearrangements only. Such tables lose some clones; where checked, under half of the loss comes from unresolved V genes, and the rest has no known cause. The sample table holds about 28,000 clones, of which roughly 87% were seen once. The ten top clones hold roughly 0.77% of the sample. The material was CD4+ T cells from peripheral blood mononuclear cells, obtained in the second trimester of pregnancy. These receptors were collected from a female donor with multiple sclerosis, enrolled in a pregnancy study.

This chain links TRBV6-1 with TRBJ2-2; 8 nucleotides match TRBD2. This CDR3 has 16 residues. Germline loops: CDR1 MNHNS, CDR2 SASEGT. V lost 4 bases, J lost 8 bases, and 12 bases stayed unmatched. The CDR3 sequence: CASSVSGGGWDGELFF. CDR3 in DNA: TGTGCCAGCAGTGTTTCGGGGGGGGGCTGGGATGGGGAGCTGTTTTTT.

V and J are TRBV18 and TRBJ1-4; D uncertain. The V and J ends lost 5 bases and 4 bases respectively, with 17 bases between them. Per germline, CDR1 KGHSH and CDR2 LQKENI. The CDR3 covers 16 residues. CDR3 nucleotides: TGTGCCAGCTCAGCGTTCGTCGCGTCCGGTAATGAAAAACTGTTTTTT. Protein product: CASSAFVASGNEKLFF.

The chain combines TRBV28 with TRBJ1-1; TRBD1 might be the D (5 bases). The V end lost 6 bases, the J end lost 0 bases, and 23 bases lay between the germline ends. The CDR3 consists of 18 residues. From germline, CDR1 is MDHEN and CDR2 SYDVKM. As DNA, the CDR3 is TGTGCCAGCAGGCCCGCAGGGCAGGCCTACTTCATGAACACTGAAGCTTTCTTT. This encodes CASRPAGQAYFMNTEAFF.

This clone was seen only a few times. The V and J genes are TRBV4-3 and TRBJ1-6; weak D call: TRBD1 (5 bases). Germline lookup yields CDR1 LGHNA and CDR2 YSLEER. CDR3 length: 15 residues. The V gene lost 0 bases and the J gene lost 10 bases, with 13 bases spanning the gap. The CDR3 bases are TGCGCCAGCAGCCAAGATACTAGGGGAGGGTCACCCCTCCACTTT. Protein product: CASSQDTRGGSPLHF.

This chain connects TRBV5-4 to TRBJ2-7; TRBD2 matches at 7 bases. This CDR3 has 15 amino acids. The junction had 7 bases not matched to a gene; V was cut back by 0 bases and J by 4 bases. Germline CDR1 SGHNT, CDR2 YYREEE (reference sequence). CDR3 amino acids: CASSLGGGVLYEQYF. The CDR3 DNA is TGTGCCAGCAGCTTGGGGGGAGGGGTCTTGTACGAGCAGTACTTC.

This chain connects TRBV15 to TRBJ1-5; 9 bases align to TRBD1. Unmatched junction bases numbered 12, after V lost 3 bases and J lost 12 bases. Germline V gene sequence: CDR1 LNHNV, CDR2 YYDKDF (reference sequence). The CDR3 has 15 amino acids. DNA for the CDR3: TGTGCCACCAGCAGGGAGGACAGGGGCCTAGGGGACCAGCATTTT. Encoded protein: CATSREDRGLGDQHF.

V gene TRBV7-8 combines with J gene TRBJ1-2; no firm D call. The CDR3 consists of 15 residues. V was trimmed by 4 bases and J by 2 bases, leaving 14 bases between them. CDR1 SGHVS and CDR2 FQNEAQ come from the germline V gene. CDR3 sequence: CASSYAGILNYGYTF. In DNA form, the CDR3 reads TGTGCCAGCAGCTACGCCGGGATCTTGAACTATGGCTACACCTTC.

The V call is TRBV4-3, the J call TRBJ1-2; 9 nucleotides line up with TRBD1. The J segment lost 6 bases and the V segment lost 4 bases, leaving 6 bases of the junction unmatched. Germline V gene data show CDR1 as LGHNA and CDR2 as YSLEER. The CDR3 totals 14 residues. The CDR3 sequence: CASSLSDRGNGYTF. CDR3 nucleotides: TGCGCCAGCAGCCTATCGGACAGGGGAAATGGCTACACCTTC.

This clone was detected once. The chain uses TRBV2 and TRBJ2-3, with 9 nucleotides matching TRBD2. Germline assignment: CDR1 SNHLY and CDR2 FYNNEI. The CDR3 sequence is 15 residues long. The ends lost 3 bases at V and 4 bases at J; junction bases unmatched: 5. CDR3 protein: CASSEAGGVADTQYF. The CDR3 region has the DNA TGTGCCAGCAGTGAGGCGGGGGGGGTTGCAGATACGCAGTATTTT.

The chain employs TRBV6-5 and TRBJ1-2; D unclear. This CDR3 spans 12 amino acids. The germline V gene encodes CDR1 MNHEY and CDR2 SVGAGI. With 6 bases removed from V and 3 bases from J, the gap between germline ends came to 8 bases. DNA for the CDR3: TGTGCCAGCAGCACAGCTCACTATGGCTACACCTTC. Translated: CASSTAHYGYTF.

This chain links TRBV18 with TRBJ2-5; 8 bases align to TRBD2. CDR3 size: 15 residues. V shed 0 bases and J 3 bases; nucleotides not matched to a gene: 3. Looked up from germline, CDR1 is KGHSH and CDR2 is LQKENI. The CDR3 reads CASSPPLRGEETQYF. In nucleotides, the CDR3 is TGTGCCAGCTCACCACCGTTGCGGGGGGAAGAGACCCAGTACTTC.

This sequence joins TRBV7-3 and TRBJ2-7; D possibly corresponds to TRBD1 (5 bases). The CDR3 consists of 14 residues. Germline lookup yields CDR1 SGHTA and CDR2 FQGTGA. Between the trimmed V and J ends, which lost 5 bases and 3 bases, there was a span of 14 bases. CDR3 nucleotides: TGTGCCAGCAGCCAGGGCAGGCAGAGCTACGAGCAGTACTTC. Its protein product is CASSQGRQSYEQYF. Complete variable domain (other parts from reference TRBV7-3 and TRBJ2-7): GAGVSQTPSNKVTEKGKYVELRCDPISGHTALYWYRQSLGQGPEFLIYFQGTGAADDSGLPNDRFFAVRPEGSVSTLKIQRTERGDSAVYLCASSQGRQSYEQYFGPGTRLTVT.

Here the CDR3 DNA reads TGTGCCAGCTCAGAAACAGGGGAGAACACTGAAGCTTTCTTT. Protein: CASSETGENTEAFF. V gene TRBV18 combines with J gene TRBJ1-1; TRBD1 agrees at 7 bases. Germline CDR1 reads KGHSH; CDR2 reads LQKENI. The CDR3 covers 14 residues. J gave up 1 base and V 5 bases, and 4 bases lay outside the gene matches.

The V call is TRBV2, the J call TRBJ2-2; D is perhaps TRBD1 (5 bases). V was trimmed by 7 bases and J by 0 bases, leaving 9 bases between them. The germline V gene has CDR1 SNHLY and CDR2 FYNNEI. CDR3 length equals 14 residues. CDR3 DNA: TGTGCCAGCATCGTCAGGGCGAACACCGGGGAGCTGTTTTTT. Translating gives CASIVRANTGELFF. Looking up the rest from reference TRBV2 and TRBJ2-2 gives the full variable domain: EPEVTQTPSHQVTQMGQEVILRCVPISNHLYFYWYRQILGQKVEFLVSFYNNEISEKSEIFDDQFSVERPDGSNFTLKIRSTKLEDSAMYFCASIVRANTGELFFGEGSRLTVL.

This sequence joins TRBV30 and TRBJ1-2; D remains ambiguous. V was cut by 0 bases and J by 3 bases, with 14 bases left in between. In germline, CDR1 is GTSNPN, CDR2 SVGIG (reference sequence). The CDR3 spans 15 residues. The CDR3 sequence: CAWSVGSGPYYGYTF. The CDR3 DNA sequence: TGTGCCTGGAGTGTAGGCAGCGGACCTTACTATGGCTACACCTTC.

The chain is built from TRBV6-5 and TRBJ2-7, with a tentative D call TRBD1 (6 bases). The CDR3 has 15 residues. Trimming removed 4 bases at V and 5 bases at J, with 18 bases between. CDR1 and CDR2 from the germline V gene are MNHEY and SVGAGI. The CDR3, as DNA: TGTGCCAGCAGTTGGCGCCAGGGGACGTTCGACGAGCAGTACTTC. Amino acids: CASSWRQGTFDEQYF.

Only a few counts were recorded for this clone. V is TRBV30 and J is TRBJ1-1; 9 bases align to TRBD1. In germline, CDR1 is GTSNPN, CDR2 SVGIG (reference sequence). With 3 bases clipped from V and 5 bases from J, the junction kept 7 bases outside the gene matches. The CDR3 spans 14 residues. DNA for the CDR3: TGTGCCTGGAGCGCCTGGGACAGGGAAACTGAAGCTTTCTTT. This sequence encodes CAWSAWDRETEAFF.

With respect to this clone: Compared with germline, one end of the junction differs, possibly owing to a read error. The J gene is TRBJ2-3, the V gene TRBV7-2, with 13 bases aligning to TRBD2. CDR1 and CDR2 from the germline V gene are SGHTA and FQGNSA. The CDR3 spans 14 residues. The CDR3 DNA is TGTGCCAGCACCTTACTAGCGGGGGGGGATACGCAGTATTTT. It yields the protein CASTLLAGGDTQYF.

This sequence joins TRBV7-9 and TRBJ2-1, with D unclear. V shed 5 bases and J shed 7 bases, with 6 bases lying between them. Germline-derived CDR1 and CDR2 are SEHNR and FQNEAQ (reference sequence). The CDR3 totals 11 residues. This chain's CDR3 is CASSPRNEQFF. DNA for the CDR3: TGTGCCAGCAGCCCGAGGAATGAGCAGTTCTTC.

The V gene is TRBV5-1, the J gene TRBJ2-5; 7 positions agree with TRBD2. CDR1 SGHRS and CDR2 YFSETQ come from the germline V gene. V lost 1 base to trimming and J lost 5 bases; unmatched junction nucleotides: 14. The CDR3 is 17 residues long. The CDR3 region is CASSLLSGGLVLETQYF. DNA for the CDR3: TGCGCCAGCAGCTTGTTATCTGGCGGACTAGTTCTGGAGACCCAGTACTTC.

The chain employs TRBV7-2 and TRBJ2-2; TRBD1 agrees at 10 bases. CDR3 size: 14 residues. Per the germline V gene, CDR1 is SGHTA and CDR2 is FQGNSA. Trimming at V came to 3 bases and at J to 11 bases, leaving 6 bases not matched to a gene. The CDR3 loop is CASSLGQGLGELFF. In DNA, the CDR3 is TGTGCCAGCAGCTTGGGACAGGGGCTCGGCGAGCTGTTTTTT.

The V call is TRBV9, the J call TRBJ1-2; 9 bases are a match to TRBD1. Germline lookup yields CDR1 SGDLS and CDR2 YYNGEE. J was trimmed by 2 bases and V by 5 bases; bases with no gene match: 4. CDR3 length: 14 residues. The chain's CDR3 is CASSGQGINYGYTF. The DNA of the CDR3 is TGTGCCAGCAGTGGACAGGGGATCAACTATGGCTACACCTTC. The full variable domain, in which reference TRBV9 and TRBJ1-2 provide the parts outside the CDR3, is DSGVTQTPKHLITATGQRVTLRCSPRSGDLSVYWYQQSLDQGLQFLIQYYNGEERAKGNILERFSAQQFPDLHSELNLSSLELGDSALYFCASSGQGINYGYTFGSGTRLTVV.

The chain employs TRBV5-1 and TRBJ2-7, with a weak D call TRBD2 (6 bases). Germline V gene data show CDR1 as SGHRS and CDR2 as YFSETQ. The V and J ends lost 3 bases and 2 bases respectively, with 12 bases between them. CDR3 size: 14 residues. Here the CDR3 DNA reads TGCGCCAGCAGCTGGCGGGATCCAGCCTACGAGCAGTACTTC. Protein sequence: CASSWRDPAYEQYF. The full variable domain, in which reference TRBV5-1 and TRBJ2-7 provide the parts outside the CDR3, is KAGVTQTPRYLIKTRGQQVTLSCSPISGHRSVSWYQQTPGQGLQFLFEYFSETQRNKGNFPGRFSGRQFSNSRSEMNVSTLELGDSALYLCASSWRDPAYEQYFGPGTRLTVT.

V is TRBV5-1 and J is TRBJ1-1; D gene unclear. Germline V gene data show CDR1 as SGHRS and CDR2 as YFSETQ. V lost 0 bases and J 2 bases, leaving 11 bases between the germline ends. CDR3 length: 15 amino acids. CDR3 residues: CASSLGPGSNTEAFF. The CDR3 bases are TGCGCCAGCAGCTTGGGTCCAGGATCAAACACTGAAGCTTTCTTT.

The V and J genes are TRBV7-8 and TRBJ1-1, with 7 bases lining up with TRBD1. V lost 0 bases to trimming and J lost 3 bases; unmatched junction nucleotides: 4. CDR3 size: 15 residues. Germline values: CDR1 SGHVS, CDR2 FQNEAQ. The CDR3 DNA sequence: TGTGCCAGCAGCTTAGCGACAGGGCGATACACTGAAGCTTTCTTT. Its protein product is CASSLATGRYTEAFF.

CDR3 sequence: CASSAGGEQYF. The CDR3 DNA reads TGTGCCAGCAGTGCCGGCGGCGAGCAGTACTTC. V gene TRBV2 combines with J gene TRBJ2-7; D not certain. The CDR3 sequence is 11 residues long. CDR1 and CDR2 (germline): SNHLY, FYNNEI. V was cut by 4 bases and J by 6 bases, with 7 bases left in between.

V and J are TRBV11-1 and TRBJ1-1; the match to TRBD1 covers 8 bases. With 5 bases clipped from V and 5 bases from J, the junction kept 7 bases outside the gene matches. The CDR3 loop spans 14 amino acids. CDR1 SGHAT and CDR2 FQDESV come from the germline V gene (reference sequence). CDR3 in amino acids: CASSPRTGRTEAFF. The DNA for the CDR3 is TGTGCCAGCAGCCCCCGGACAGGGAGGACTGAAGCTTTCTTT.

This rearrangement joins TRBV7-6 to TRBJ1-4, with D possibly matching TRBD1 (5 bases). CDR1 is SGHVS and CDR2 is FNYEAQ in the germline V gene. CDR3 length: 14 residues. V lost 4 bases and J lost 8, with 14 bases in between. CDR3 protein: CASSSPSGGEKLFF. The DNA for the CDR3 is TGTGCCAGCAGCTCCCCCTCGGGGGGGGAAAAACTGTTTTTT.

The chain couples TRBV4-3 to TRBJ1-6; 8 bases are shared with TRBD1. The germline V gene encodes CDR1 LGHNA and CDR2 YSLEER. The V and J ends lost 4 bases and 8 bases, in that order; junction bases with no gene match: 10. This CDR3 comprises 16 residues. CDR3 sequence (DNA): TGCGCCAGCAGCCGCCAACCGACAGGGGACGATTCACCCCTCCACTTT. Amino acids: CASSRQPTGDDSPLHF.

The chain recombines TRBV19 with TRBJ2-4, with D hard to call. Looked up from germline, CDR1 is LNHDA and CDR2 is SQIVND (reference sequence). CDR3 length: 13 amino acids. The ends were cut back, 3 bases at V and 1 base at J, with 4 bases in the middle. The CDR3 region is CASSIGAKNIQYF. In DNA form, the CDR3 reads TGTGCCAGTAGTATCGGGGCCAAAAACATTCAGTACTTC.

The chain recombines TRBV7-2 with TRBJ1-3; no clear D. CDR3 size: 13 residues. From germline, CDR1 is SGHTA and CDR2 FQGNSA. The V end was cut by 5 bases, the J end by 1 base, with 6 bases between. CDR3 amino acids: CASSHSSGNTIYF. The CDR3 region has the DNA TGTGCCAGCAGCCATAGTTCTGGAAACACCATATATTTT.

This chain uses TRBV6-5 with TRBJ1-5; 9 bases are a match to TRBD1. The CDR3 runs 13 residues. The germline V gene encodes CDR1 MNHEY and CDR2 SVGAGI. V lost 6 bases, J lost 11 bases, and 8 bases stayed unmatched. Here the CDR3 reads CASSRAGDRAQHF. The CDR3 DNA is TGTGCCAGCAGCCGCGCGGGGGACAGGGCCCAGCATTTT.